These 13 T cell receptor beta chains originate from one sample sequenced in a study of neurological immune-mediated disorders. As for time point: longitudinal time-point 3. TCRdb analysed the 5' RACE reads with MiXCR anew, one entry per CDR3 protein. The sample yields about 81,000 distinct CDR3 sequences, 3.5% to 4.5% seen once. Sequenced: PBMCs. The receptors were gathered from a woman in her sixties with multiple sclerosis.

This clonotype appeared many times. The chain is built from TRBV10-3 and TRBJ2-7; 8 positions match TRBD1. The V and J ends lost 3 bases and 1 base, in that order; junction bases with no gene match: 8. The CDR3 length is 16 residues. Germline V gene sequence: CDR1 ENHRY, CDR2 SYGVKD. The CDR3 loop reads CAISDRRQGNSYEQYF. The CDR3 nucleotides are TGTGCCATCAGTGATCGCAGACAGGGGAATTCCTACGAGCAGTACTTC.

This clonotype turned up a few times. The V call is TRBV2, the J call TRBJ2-1, with D hard to call. V was trimmed by 1 base and J by 8 bases, leaving 9 bases between them. CDR3 length: 13 amino acids. Germline V CDR1 and CDR2: SNHLY, FYNNEI. CDR3 bases: TGTGCCAGCAGTGAAGATGATCGTCATGAGCAGTTCTTC. Amino acid sequence: CASSEDDRHEQFF.

There are many counts of this clonotype. V and J are TRBV27 and TRBJ2-7; TRBD1 matches 11 bases. The CDR3 loop spans 14 amino acids. The germline V gene encodes CDR1 MNHEY and CDR2 SMNVEV (reference sequence). Germline trimming cut 3 bases from V and 5 bases from J; bases unmatched to any gene: 3. CDR3 DNA sequence: TGTGCCAGCAGTTTCGGGACAGGGGGAGACGAGCAGTACTTC. Protein product: CASSFGTGGDEQYF.

This clonotype was recorded at least ten times. The chain links TRBV5-1 to TRBJ2-1; 11 bases map to TRBD2. Germline trimming cut 5 bases from V and 2 bases from J; bases unmatched to any gene: 12. The germline V gene encodes CDR1 SGHRS and CDR2 YFSETQ. The CDR3 spans 18 residues. The CDR3 sequence is CASRRSASGGLTYNEQFF. In DNA, the CDR3 is TGCGCCAGCAGAAGATCGGCTAGCGGGGGGCTAACCTACAATGAGCAGTTCTTC.

In its sample, this clonotype was seen many times. V usage is TRBV7-2 and J usage is TRBJ2-1; tentatively, D is TRBD2 (5 bases). Looked up from germline, CDR1 is SGHTA and CDR2 is FQGNSA. The V and J ends lost 5 bases and 4 bases respectively, with 15 bases between them. This CDR3 is 15 amino acids long. CDR3 nucleotides: TGTGCCAGCAGCAAAGCCGGGGAAATATACAATGAGCAGTTCTTC. The encoded protein is CASSKAGEIYNEQFF.

This clonotype has at least ten counts. The genes are TRBV5-1 and TRBJ1-2, with D possibly being TRBD1 (5 bases). Deletions cut 0 bases from V and 7 bases from J, with 19 bases between. Germline CDR1 and CDR2: SGHRS and YFSETQ. The CDR3 spans 16 residues. The CDR3 nucleotides read TGCGCCAGCAGCTTGGAATTAGGGCAGGGCGGACCTGGCTACACCTTC. Protein sequence: CASSLELGQGGPGYTF.

This clonotype was recorded many times. This CDR3 is CASSPGPTKAFF. The CDR3 coding sequence is TGTGCCAGCAGCCCAGGACCCACCAAAGCTTTCTTT. This chain links TRBV9 with TRBJ1-1; D remains unclear. V was cut by 4 bases and J by 9 bases, with 13 bases left in between. This CDR3 is 12 amino acids long. In germline, CDR1 is SGDLS, CDR2 YYNGEE.

This clonotype was recorded many times. The chain has TRBV7-9 and TRBJ1-1; weak D call: TRBD1 (5 bases). CDR3 size: 14 residues. The ends were cut back, 3 bases at V and 4 bases at J, with 12 bases in the middle. Per germline, CDR1 SEHNR and CDR2 FQNEAQ (reference sequence). The DNA for the CDR3 is TGTGCCAGCAGCTTTGAGGGGTTGGGCACTGAAGCTTTCTTT. Translation: CASSFEGLGTEAFF. Looking up the rest from reference TRBV7-9 and TRBJ1-1 gives the full variable domain: DTGVSQNPRHKITKRGQNVTFRCDPISEHNRLYWYRQTLGQGPEFLTYFQNEAQLEKSRLLSDRFSAERPKGSFSTLEIQRTEQGDSAMYLCASSFEGLGTEAFFGQGTRLTVV.

This clonotype was counted at least ten times. The rearrangement joins TRBV20-1 to TRBJ2-1, with 8 nucleotides matching TRBD1. Germline V gene lookup returns CDR1 DFQATT and CDR2 SNEGSKA (reference sequence). Losses at the gene ends were 3 bases for V and 9 bases for J; bases not matched to a gene: 7. There are 13 residues in the CDR3. CDR3 DNA sequence: TGCAGTGCTAGCCCCGACAGGGGAGGTGAGCAGTTCTTC. This codes for CSASPDRGGEQFF.

This clonotype was picked up many times. V is TRBV5-1 and J is TRBJ2-7, with TRBD2 matching over 9 bases. The CDR3 contains 17 residues. The V gene's germline CDR1 is SGHRS and CDR2 YFSETQ. The junction had 11 bases not matched to a gene; V was cut back by 4 bases and J by 0 bases. The CDR3: CASSPGLAGPSSYEQYF. CDR3 bases: TGCGCCAGCAGCCCGGGGCTAGCGGGGCCTAGCTCCTACGAGCAGTACTTC.

The sample holds many counts of this clonotype. This chain joins TRBV30 and TRBJ1-2, with no clear D. CDR1 and CDR2 (germline): GTSNPN, SVGIG (reference sequence). CDR3 length: 11 residues. The V and J ends lost 0 bases and 8 bases respectively, with 7 bases between them. The CDR3 DNA sequence: TGTGCCTGGAGTGTACTGTGGGGCTACACCTTC. Translation gives CAWSVLWGYTF. The variable domain in full, completed from reference TRBV30 and TRBJ1-2, reads SQTIHQWPATLVQPVGSPLSLECTVEGTSNPNLYWYRQAAGRGLQLLFYSVGIGQISSEVPQNLSASRPQDRQFILSSKKLLLSDSGFYLCAWSVLWGYTFGSGTRLTVV.

This clonotype was picked up many times. The CDR3 DNA sequence: TGTGCCAGCAGCTCACCTCGCGGGGTTCTCTACGAGCAGTACTTC. The encoded protein is CASSSPRGVLYEQYF. This chain links TRBV7-9 with TRBJ2-7; a possible D gene is TRBD2 (6 bases). V was cut by 4 bases and J by 3 bases, with 16 bases left in between. This CDR3 comprises 15 residues. CDR1 and CDR2 (germline): SEHNR, FQNEAQ (reference sequence).

This clonotype was counted ten times or more. The CDR3 DNA reads TGTGCCAGCAGTTTATGGCAGGGACTCACTGAAGCTTTCTTT. It encodes CASSLWQGLTEAFF. The rearrangement uses TRBV12-3 or TRBV12-4 and TRBJ1-1, with a possible D match to TRBD1 (5 bases). Trimming pared 2 bases from V and 4 bases from J, leaving 11 bases between. There are 14 residues in the CDR3.